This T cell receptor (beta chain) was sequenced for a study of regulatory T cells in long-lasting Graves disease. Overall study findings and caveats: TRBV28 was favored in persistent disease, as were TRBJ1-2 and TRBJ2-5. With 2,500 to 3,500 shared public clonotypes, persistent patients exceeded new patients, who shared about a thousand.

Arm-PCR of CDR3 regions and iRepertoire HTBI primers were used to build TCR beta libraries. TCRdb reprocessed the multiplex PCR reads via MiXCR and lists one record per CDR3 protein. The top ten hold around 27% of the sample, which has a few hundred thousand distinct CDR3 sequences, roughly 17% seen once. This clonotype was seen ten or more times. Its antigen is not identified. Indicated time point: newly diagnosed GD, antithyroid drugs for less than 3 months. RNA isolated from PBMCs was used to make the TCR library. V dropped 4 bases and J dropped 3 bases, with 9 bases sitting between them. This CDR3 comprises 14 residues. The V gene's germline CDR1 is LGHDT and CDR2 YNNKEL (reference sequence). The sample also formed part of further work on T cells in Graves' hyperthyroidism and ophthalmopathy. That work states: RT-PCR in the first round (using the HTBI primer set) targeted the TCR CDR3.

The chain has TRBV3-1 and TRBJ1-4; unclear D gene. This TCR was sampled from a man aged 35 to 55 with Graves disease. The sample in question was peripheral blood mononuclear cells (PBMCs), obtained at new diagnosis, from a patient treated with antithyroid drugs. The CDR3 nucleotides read TGTGCCAGCAGCCGGACTGCGTCTAATGAAAAACTGTTTTTT. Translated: CASSRTASNEKLFF.